Below are 22 T cell receptor beta chains sequenced from a single sample in a study of CD8+ T cells in alopecia areata (dated by TCRdb to 2016 to 2019). Receptor amplification or capture employed the immunoSEQ multiplex PCR assay. RNA was extracted from all samples and reverse transcribed into cDNA, which served as template for TCR sequencing. TCRdb's version of the immuneACCESS table is confined to in-frame rearrangements and falls short of the full clone set. An unresolved V gene accounts for under half of the shortfall where checked; the remainder is of unknown origin. The sample records 150,000 to 250,000 clones, over 45% of which are singletons. The top ten clones comprise roughly 5% of the sample. The time point label on this specimen signifies: roughly 24 weeks on oral tofacitinib. This specimen's treatment or condition label, per the study, means: oral pan-JAK inhibitor, 5-10 mg twice daily.

The material was CD4+ T cells sorted from blood, obtained at week 24, from a patient treated with tofacitinib. Every receptor here comes from a human donor with alopecia areata.

V is TRBV5-1 and J is TRBJ2-3; D is possibly TRBD2 (5 bases). The CDR3 totals 13 residues. From germline, CDR1 is SGHRS and CDR2 YFSETQ. V lost 6 bases and J lost 1, with 9 bases in between. DNA of the CDR3: TGCGCCAGCAAGATGGGAGGCACAGATACGCAGTATTTT. Amino acids: CASKMGGTDTQYF.

A few counts support this clone. V is TRBV6-5 and J is TRBJ2-1; no definite D call. In germline, CDR1 is MNHEY, CDR2 SVGAGI. The CDR3 consists of 14 residues. Trimming shortened V by 2 bases and J by 8 bases, and 13 bases separated the two germline ends. CDR3 protein: CASSYDGSWHEQFF. For the CDR3, the DNA is TGTGCCAGCAGTTACGACGGTTCTTGGCATGAGCAGTTCTTC.

V gene TRBV7-2 combines with J gene TRBJ2-7; D may be TRBD1 or TRBD2 (6 bases each). The germline gives CDR1 SGHTA, CDR2 FQGNSA. The CDR3 runs 15 residues. V lost 5 bases, J lost 2 bases, and 16 bases lay in between. Here the CDR3 reads CASSTHGGGTYEQYF. In DNA, the CDR3 is TGTGCCAGCAGCACTCACGGAGGGGGAACCTACGAGCAGTACTTC.

J is TRBJ1-6 and V is TRBV7-2; D is unclear. Per germline, CDR1 SGHTA and CDR2 FQGNSA. The CDR3 length is 14 residues. Trimming left V 3 bases short and J 9 bases short, with 12 bases between. This chain's CDR3 is CASSLFEGSSPLHF. CDR3 DNA: TGTGCCAGCAGCTTGTTTGAAGGGAGTTCACCCCTCCACTTT.

Turning to this clone: This specimen includes other DNA sequences encoding the same CDR3. The rearrangement uses TRBV7-2 and TRBJ2-4; possible D gene TRBD2, 5 bases. Germline V gene lookup returns CDR1 SGHTA and CDR2 FQGNSA. V dropped 0 bases and J dropped 1 base, with 10 bases sitting between them. This CDR3 contains 16 residues. Here the CDR3 reads CASSLASGAAKNIQYF. The CDR3, as DNA: TGTGCCAGCAGCTTAGCCAGCGGAGCCGCCAAAAACATTCAGTACTTC.

This clone was seen only once. The chain couples TRBV13 to TRBJ2-5; a possible D gene is TRBD1 (6 bases). Germline CDR1 PRHDT, CDR2 FYEKMQ (reference sequence). V was pared by 4 bases and J by 1 base, with 19 bases between. CDR3 size: 17 residues. CDR3 DNA: TGTGCCAGCAGCTCGCAGGGGCGCAGGTTAAGCCAAGAGACCCAGTACTTC. Translated: CASSSQGRRLSQETQYF.

The chain uses TRBV28 and TRBJ1-5, with D maybe TRBD1 (6 bases). Looked up from germline, CDR1 is MDHEN and CDR2 is SYDVKM. The CDR3 contains 14 residues. The V end was cut by 6 bases, the J end by 4 bases, with 13 bases between. CDR3 DNA sequence: TGTGCCAGCAGCCAACAGGGTGGTAATCAGCCCCAGCATTTT. It is translated as CASSQQGGNQPQHF.

In its sample, this clone was seen a few times. This rearrangement joins TRBV5-1 to TRBJ2-1; 11 bases line up with TRBD2. The germline CDR1 and CDR2 sequences are SGHRS and YFSETQ. This CDR3 has 17 amino acids. With 3 bases clipped from V and 0 bases from J, the junction kept 5 bases outside the gene matches. The CDR3 nucleotides read TGCGCCAGCAGCTCGGAGGGACTAGCGGACTCCTACAATGAGCAGTTCTTC. Translation gives CASSSEGLADSYNEQFF.

The V and J genes are TRBV9 and TRBJ1-1; D gene unclear. Germline CDR1 SGDLS, CDR2 YYNGEE. V lost 1 base and J 0 bases, leaving 7 bases between the germline ends. This CDR3 is built from 14 residues. The CDR3 sequence is CASSVLGMNTEAFF. The CDR3 coding sequence is TGTGCCAGCAGCGTATTAGGGATGAACACTGAAGCTTTCTTT.

J is TRBJ1-2 and V is TRBV5-4, with 8 bases that match TRBD1. V gave up 4 bases and J gave up 3 bases; unmatched junction bases: 5. Germline assignment: CDR1 SGHNT and CDR2 YYREEE (reference sequence). The CDR3 totals 14 residues. CDR3: CASSVGQGDYGYTF. The CDR3 DNA follows: TGTGCCAGCAGCGTAGGACAGGGAGACTATGGCTACACCTTC.

This chain links TRBV10-3 with TRBJ1-5; D is possibly TRBD1 (5 bases). The V gene's germline CDR1 is ENHRY and CDR2 SYGVKD. The CDR3 runs to 15 residues. V was clipped by 10 bases and J by 0 bases, with 16 bases between them. The CDR3 loop reads CATKARDDSNQPQHF. DNA for the CDR3: TGTGCCACCAAAGCCCGGGACGATAGCAATCAGCCCCAGCATTTT.

This chain connects TRBV25-1 to TRBJ2-1; 9 bases match TRBD2. The CDR3 loop spans 16 amino acids. The ends lost 3 bases at V and 6 bases at J; junction bases unmatched: 9. Germline V lookup: CDR1 MGHDK, CDR2 SYGVNS. The CDR3 spells CASSDLSLAGFNEQFF. The CDR3 DNA follows: TGTGCCAGCAGTGACCTATCGCTAGCGGGGTTCAATGAGCAGTTCTTC.

The chain uses TRBV29-1 and TRBJ1-1; maybe TRBD1 (6 bases). The germline V and J ends were trimmed by 6 bases and 6 bases, with 14 bases remaining between them. Germline V lookup: CDR1 SQVTM, CDR2 ANQGSEA. CDR3 length equals 12 residues. The CDR3, as DNA: TGCAGCGTGGGACATCGAACATCTGAAGCTTTCTTT. Its translation: CSVGHRTSEAFF.

This clone was found a few times. This chain uses TRBV27 with TRBJ1-2; D not resolved. The V gene's germline CDR1 is MNHEY and CDR2 SMNVEV (reference sequence). V was pared by 2 bases and J by 4 bases, with 8 bases between. This CDR3 spans 13 amino acids. The CDR3 DNA follows: TGTGCCAGCAGTTTAACACTCAGCTATGGCTACACCTTC. This sequence encodes CASSLTLSYGYTF.

The rearrangement joins TRBV29-1 to TRBJ2-7; 10 bases match TRBD2. Per the germline V gene, CDR1 is SQVTM and CDR2 is ANQGSEA. There are 15 residues in the CDR3. J gave up 0 bases and V 3 bases, and 5 bases lay outside the gene matches. The CDR3 DNA follows: TGCAGCGTTGATGCCAGCGGGGGGGGCTCCTACGAGCAGTACTTC. Translating it yields CSVDASGGGSYEQYF.

The chain links TRBV15 to TRBJ2-3, with D possibly being TRBD2 (5 bases). This CDR3 is built from 12 residues. The V end lost 3 bases, the J end lost 9 bases, and 10 bases lay between the germline ends. Germline V gene lookup returns CDR1 LNHNV and CDR2 YYDKDF (reference sequence). The CDR3 sequence is CATSRDSLTQYF. In DNA, the CDR3 is TGTGCCACCAGCAGGGACTCGCTAACGCAGTATTTT.

V is TRBV6-5 and J is TRBJ1-1, with D maybe TRBD1 (6 bases). This CDR3 has 13 amino acids. The V gene's germline CDR1 is MNHEY and CDR2 SVGAGI. V was shortened by 6 bases and J by 3 bases, with 11 bases between the two germline ends. The DNA of the CDR3 is TGTGCCAGCAGACAGGGATTTTACACTGAAGCTTTCTTT. Residues: CASRQGFYTEAFF.

On this clone itself: The junction departs from germline at one end; a sequencing error may be responsible. The rearrangement links TRBV5-6 to TRBJ2-7; 7 positions agree with TRBD2. Germline CDR1 is SGHDT and CDR2 is YYEEEE. The CDR3 contains 12 residues. The CDR3 loop is CASSLETRERRF. CDR3 nucleotides: TGTGCCAGCAGCTTGGAAACGCGGGAGCGGCGCTTC.

V and J are TRBV5-6 and TRBJ2-1; D possibly corresponds to TRBD1 (6 bases). Looked up from germline, CDR1 is SGHDT and CDR2 is YYEEEE. The V end was cut by 0 bases, the J end by 6 bases, with 19 bases between. The CDR3 spans 17 residues. The CDR3 is CASSLELGADRTNEQFF. CDR3 coding DNA: TGTGCCAGCAGCTTGGAGTTGGGAGCAGACAGGACCAATGAGCAGTTCTTC.

This chain joins TRBV9 and TRBJ2-7, with TRBD1 identical over 8 bases. This CDR3 has 14 residues. Germline assignment: CDR1 SGDLS and CDR2 YYNGEE. The ends lost 4 bases at V and 5 bases at J; junction bases unmatched: 8. CDR3 sequence (DNA): TGTGCCAGCAGCACCACACGGACAGGGCACGAGCAGTACTTC. This sequence encodes CASSTTRTGHEQYF. Supplemented by reference TRBV9 and TRBJ2-7, the full variable domain reads DSGVTQTPKHLITATGQRVTLRCSPRSGDLSVYWYQQSLDQGLQFLIQYYNGEERAKGNILERFSAQQFPDLHSELNLSSLELGDSALYFCASSTTRTGHEQYFGPGTRLTVT.

The J gene is TRBJ1-1, the V gene TRBV29-1; D possibly corresponds to TRBD1 (6 bases). Germline assignment: CDR1 SQVTM and CDR2 ANQGSEA. V lost 2 bases and J 4 bases, leaving 11 bases between the germline ends. This CDR3 has 13 amino acids. The CDR3 coding sequence is TGCAGCGTTGAACCACAGGGAGGCACTGAAGCTTTCTTT. This encodes CSVEPQGGTEAFF.

V gene TRBV2 combines with J gene TRBJ2-6; D perhaps matches TRBD2 (6 bases). The CDR3 sequence is 15 residues long. Germline values: CDR1 SNHLY, CDR2 FYNNEI. The ends were cut back, 1 base at V and 3 bases at J, with 7 bases in the middle. The CDR3 spells CASSEGRDGANVLTF. The CDR3 DNA sequence: TGTGCCAGCAGTGAAGGGAGGGATGGGGCCAACGTCCTGACTTTC.